This TCR beta chain comes out of a study of patients and donors after allogeneic stem cell transplantation. TCRdb redid the calling of the RT-PCR reads with MiXCR, one entry per CDR3 protein. The sample consists of hundreds of thousands of distinct CDR3 sequences, approximately 16% of them appearing once. Trimming cost V 3 bases and J 3 bases, with 8 bases left between them. Germline values: CDR1 SQVTM, CDR2 ANQGSEA. This CDR3 has 12 amino acids. This clonotype has only a few counts. This chain links TRBV29-1 with TRBJ1-2; perhaps TRBD1 as D (5 bases). The receptor comes from a human donor who was either an allogeneic HSCT recipient or a stem cell or donor lymphocyte infusion donor (not recorded which). It is not recorded whose cells these are; they may come from a transplant donor. The sequenced sample consisted of blood, either unsorted or a sorted T cell fraction (not recorded which). The CDR3 DNA is TGCAGCGTTGATGGGGGGGACTATGGCTACACCTTC. It specifies CSVDGGDYGYTF.